This T cell receptor (beta chain) was captured in a study of T-cell reconstitution after alpha-beta-depleted transplantation in children. Unique molecular identifiers were incorporated when the TCRbeta library was constructed. TCRdb recomputed calls from the PCR reads with MiXCR, one row per CDR3 protein. The sample has almost 500,000 distinct CDR3 sequences; approximately 13% are singletons. The V gene's germline CDR1 is MDHEN and CDR2 SYDVKM. V was cut by 2 bases and J by 2 bases, with 12 bases left in between. This CDR3 contains 15 residues. The material was PBMCs from the stem cell graft donor, obtained from the stem cell graft. The TCR comes from a human donor who donated a stem cell graft to a child with combined immunodeficiency. The chain links TRBV28 to TRBJ1-2; no reliable D call. CDR3 in amino acids: CASSLGVPRNYGYTF. As DNA, the CDR3 is TGTGCCAGCAGTTTAGGGGTTCCTCGGAACTATGGCTACACCTTC.